These 16 T cell receptor beta chains were all obtained from the same sample, sequenced in a study of T cell repertoires and HLA-DP antigens. Their target antigens are unknown. Measured with immunoSEQ multiplex PCR; TCRdb has only the in-frame clones, and not every one. Among more than 90,000 clones, almost 95% were seen once, and the ten largest hold under 0.35%. Sample: CD4+ T cells from PBMCs. These receptors were taken from a woman younger than 30 in good health and CMV-seronegative.

This clone showed up just once. V usage is TRBV30 and J usage is TRBJ2-3, with a weak D call TRBD1 (5 bases). The germline V gene has CDR1 GTSNPN and CDR2 SVGIG (reference sequence). This CDR3 is 17 amino acids long. Trimming removed 3 bases from V and 1 base from J, with 20 bases in between. Here the CDR3 DNA reads TGTGCCTGGAGGGTACTCCGAACAGGAACCCGCACAGATACGCAGTATTTT. Protein: CAWRVLRTGTRTDTQYF. Complete variable domain (other parts from reference TRBV30 and TRBJ2-3): SQTIHQWPATLVQPVGSPLSLECTVEGTSNPNLYWYRQAAGRGLQLLFYSVGIGQISSEVPQNLSASRPQDRQFILSSKKLLLSDSGFYLCAWRVLRTGTRTDTQYFGPGTRLTVL.

The chain carries TRBV6-6 and TRBJ1-1, with D uncertain. The germline V gene encodes CDR1 MNHNY and CDR2 SVGAGI (reference sequence). The germline V and J ends were trimmed by 6 bases and 5 bases, with 10 bases remaining between them. This CDR3 comprises 12 residues. Written as DNA, the CDR3 is TGTGCCAGCAGCCCCGGGAGGACTGAAGCTTTCTTT. This codes for CASSPGRTEAFF.

This clone has only a few counts. CDR3: CASSLQTGGEKLFF. The CDR3 DNA is TGTGCCAGCAGCTTACAGACAGGGGGCGAAAAACTGTTTTTT. J is TRBJ1-4 and V is TRBV7-9; TRBD1 matches 10 bases. CDR1 is SEHNR and CDR2 is FQNEAQ in the germline V gene (reference sequence). The ends lost 2 bases at V and 8 bases at J; junction bases unmatched: 2. The CDR3 runs to 14 residues.

This chain uses TRBV5-1 with TRBJ1-4; TRBD1 is a possible D gene (5 bases). Germline CDR1 reads SGHRS; CDR2 reads YFSETQ. Trimming removed 0 bases at V and 8 bases at J, with 11 bases between. The CDR3 length is 14 residues. The CDR3 sequence is CASSLGGTREKLFF. The CDR3, as DNA: TGCGCCAGCAGCTTGGGAGGGACCCGGGAAAAACTGTTTTTT.

This clone was observed a handful of times. J is TRBJ1-1 and V is TRBV18, with a possible D match to TRBD1 (6 bases). With 3 bases removed from V and 0 bases from J, the gap between germline ends came to 11 bases. CDR1 is KGHSH and CDR2 is LQKENI in the germline V gene. This CDR3 has 15 amino acids. The CDR3 loop reads CASSPPGQMNTEAFF. In DNA form, the CDR3 reads TGTGCCAGCTCACCGCCGGGACAAATGAACACTGAAGCTTTCTTT.

This chain uses TRBV5-1 with TRBJ1-2, with D uncertain. Germline CDR1 and CDR2: SGHRS and YFSETQ. The CDR3 has 14 residues. Between the trimmed V and J ends, which lost 0 bases and 2 bases, there was a span of 8 bases. The CDR3 coding sequence is TGCGCCAGCAGCTTGGCCCTGGAAAACTATGGCTACACCTTC. Translated, it gives CASSLALENYGYTF.

V is TRBV28 and J is TRBJ1-2, with unresolved D. Trimming left V 5 bases short and J 6 bases short, with 10 bases between. The CDR3 covers 12 residues. Germline V CDR1 and CDR2: MDHEN, SYDVKM. The CDR3: CASSRYADGYTF. Written as DNA, the CDR3 is TGTGCCAGCAGTCGGTACGCAGATGGCTACACCTTC.

The chain combines TRBV19 with TRBJ1-3; D is unclear. The germline V gene has CDR1 LNHDA and CDR2 SQIVND (reference sequence). There are 13 residues in the CDR3. Trimming left V 3 bases short and J 4 bases short, with 7 bases between. CDR3 nucleotides: TGTGCCAGTAGTATTCAAGGAGGAAACACCATATATTTT. Encoded protein: CASSIQGGNTIYF. Complete variable domain (other parts from reference TRBV19 and TRBJ1-3): DGGITQSPKYLFRKEGQNVTLSCEQNLNHDAMYWYRQDPGQGLRLIYYSQIVNDFQKGDIAEGYSVSREKKESFPLTVTSAQKNPTAFYLCASSIQGGNTIYFGEGSWLTVV.

Only one count was recorded for this clone. This chain joins TRBV28 and TRBJ2-7; no firm D call. CDR3 length: 15 residues. The V end was cut by 5 bases, the J end by 5 bases, with 19 bases between. Germline V lookup: CDR1 MDHEN, CDR2 SYDVKM. The CDR3 region is CASSPEELGIHEQYF. CDR3 nucleotide sequence: TGTGCCAGCAGTCCAGAGGAACTCGGTATCCACGAGCAGTACTTC.

The V gene is TRBV11-1, the J gene TRBJ1-5; D remains ambiguous. The V end was cut by 1 base, the J end by 1 base, with 8 bases between. Germline V CDR1 and CDR2: SGHAT, FQDESV (reference sequence). The CDR3 has 15 amino acids. The CDR3 sequence is CASSLDSRSNQPQHF. The CDR3 DNA is TGTGCCAGCAGCTTAGACAGCCGAAGCAATCAGCCCCAGCATTTT.

This chain joins TRBV11-2 and TRBJ2-1; 11 positions match TRBD2. CDR1 SGHAT and CDR2 FQNNGV come from the germline V gene. V lost 3 bases and J lost 6; bases outside the gene matches: 4. The CDR3 covers 15 residues. The CDR3 reads CASSFTSGGSNEQFF. The CDR3 DNA is TGTGCCAGCAGCTTCACTAGCGGGGGCTCCAATGAGCAGTTCTTC.

This chain uses TRBV6-5 with TRBJ2-6; D call uncertain. The CDR3 covers 13 residues. In germline, CDR1 is MNHEY, CDR2 SVGAGI. Between the trimmed V and J ends, which lost 7 bases and 6 bases, there was a span of 10 bases. The CDR3: CASTSRLANVLTF. The CDR3, as DNA: TGTGCCAGCACTTCCCGCTTGGCCAACGTCCTGACTTTC.

The chain employs TRBV18 and TRBJ1-1; D is unclear. Trimming removed 1 base at V and 1 base at J, with 7 bases between. The CDR3 covers 14 residues. Germline CDR1 KGHSH, CDR2 LQKENI. CDR3 amino acids: CASSPLSGNTEAFF. Written as DNA, the CDR3 is TGTGCCAGCTCACCACTCTCCGGGAACACTGAAGCTTTCTTT.

J is TRBJ1-2 and V is TRBV2, with D perhaps TRBD1 (6 bases). V lost 8 bases and J lost 4, with 17 bases in between. CDR3 length: 14 amino acids. Per germline, CDR1 SNHLY and CDR2 FYNNEI. The CDR3 sequence is CASLPPARGYGYTF. CDR3 bases: TGTGCCAGCCTCCCTCCGGCCAGGGGCTATGGCTACACCTTC.

V is TRBV4-1 and J is TRBJ2-7; D is unresolved. Germline CDR1 is MGHRA and CDR2 is YSYEKL. V was trimmed by 6 bases and J by 5 bases, leaving 17 bases between them. The length of the CDR3 is 14 residues. The CDR3 DNA reads TGCGCCAGCAGACCCACAGAGGCTGGCGACGAGCAGTACGTC. Its translation is CASRPTEAGDEQYV.

V and J are TRBV5-5 and TRBJ1-5, with D perhaps matching TRBD1 (6 bases). The length of the CDR3 is 14 residues. CDR1 is SGHKS and CDR2 is YYEKEE in the germline V gene (reference sequence). Trimming took off 4 bases at V and 0 bases at J, with 8 bases between the two ends. CDR3 sequence reads: CASSQTGSNQPQHF. In DNA form, the CDR3 reads TGTGCCAGCAGCCAGACAGGTAGCAATCAGCCCCAGCATTTT. Filled out from reference TRBV5-5 and TRBJ1-5, the complete variable domain reads DAGVTQSPTHLIKTRGQQVTLRCSPISGHKSVSWYQQVLGQGPQFIFQYYEKEERGRGNFPDRFSARQFPNYSSELNVNALLLGDSALYLCASSQTGSNQPQHFGDGTRLSIL.